The 26 T cell receptor beta chains below were found in one sample sequenced in a study of shared clonotypes between healthy human individuals. The protocol was immunoSEQ multiplex PCR, while the TCRdb copy is restricted to in-frame clones and leaves out a portion. Seen here are approximately 500,000 clones, over 75% observed once, and the top ten hold roughly 13%. The sample taken for sequencing was PBMCs. These receptors came from a woman in her thirties or forties in good health. Some clones in this sample may be carry-over from other donors' samples.

The genes are TRBV5-1 and TRBJ2-6; D remains ambiguous. The ends were cut back, 4 bases at V and 0 bases at J, with 8 bases in the middle. Germline V gene sequence: CDR1 SGHRS, CDR2 YFSETQ. The CDR3 is made up of 15 amino acids. The CDR3 here is CASSPLGSGANVLTF. The CDR3 DNA is TGCGCCAGCAGCCCCTTGGGCTCTGGGGCCAACGTCCTGACTTTC.

The chain uses TRBV2 and TRBJ1-5, with a possible D match to TRBD1 (6 bases). Germline values: CDR1 SNHLY, CDR2 FYNNEI. Deletions cut 8 bases from V and 6 bases from J, with 14 bases between. The CDR3 has 13 amino acids. The CDR3 reads CASRTGLVQPQHF. For the CDR3, the DNA is TGTGCCAGCCGCACAGGGTTGGTTCAGCCCCAGCATTTT. Full variable domain (outside the CDR3, taken from reference TRBV2 and TRBJ1-5): EPEVTQTPSHQVTQMGQEVILRCVPISNHLYFYWYRQILGQKVEFLVSFYNNEISEKSEIFDDQFSVERPDGSNFTLKIRSTKLEDSAMYFCASRTGLVQPQHFGDGTRLSIL.

V usage is TRBV2 and J usage is TRBJ1-5; no clear D. Germline V CDR1 and CDR2: SNHLY, FYNNEI. V was trimmed by 4 bases and J by 2 bases, leaving 9 bases between them. The CDR3 covers 14 residues. CDR3 sequence (DNA): TGTGCCAGCAGTGGGGAGTTTGGCAATCAGCCCCAGCATTTT. Its protein product is CASSGEFGNQPQHF.

The J gene is TRBJ2-5, the V gene TRBV10-3; TRBD2 matches 9 bases. CDR1 is ENHRY, CDR2 SYGVKD, per germline. The CDR3 loop spans 13 amino acids. After removal of 7 bases from V and 4 bases from J, the junction contained 4 bases not matched to a gene. The CDR3 DNA follows: TGTGCCATCAAGGCGGGAGGGGGAGAGACCCAGTACTTC. This sequence encodes CAIKAGGGETQYF.

The V gene is TRBV14, the J gene TRBJ2-1; 10 bases match TRBD2. The germline CDR1 and CDR2 sequences are SGHDN and FVKESK. V trimming: 4 bases; J trimming: 7 bases; junction bases outside the gene matches: 10. The CDR3 spans 16 residues. This CDR3 reads CASSPLLAGVSNEQFF. For the CDR3, the DNA is TGTGCCAGCAGCCCGCTGCTAGCGGGAGTCTCGAATGAGCAGTTCTTC.

The V and J genes are TRBV5-6 and TRBJ2-7; unclear D gene. The length of the CDR3 is 14 residues. Germline lookup yields CDR1 SGHDT and CDR2 YYEEEE. V dropped 5 bases and J dropped 6 bases, with 18 bases sitting between them. The CDR3 protein is CASRPSGGVREQYF. For the CDR3, the DNA is TGTGCCAGCAGACCTTCAGGCGGCGTCCGCGAGCAGTACTTC.

The gene calls are TRBV7-2 and TRBJ2-5; the D gene is possibly TRBD2 (5 bases). The CDR3 covers 15 residues. The V gene lost 1 base and the J gene lost 5 bases, with 14 bases spanning the gap. Germline V gives CDR1 SGHTA, CDR2 FQGNSA. For the CDR3, the DNA is TGTGCCAGCAGCTTAGTCCGCGGGTGGCGGGAGACCCAGTACTTC. Its protein is CASSLVRGWRETQYF. Based on the CDR3 plus reference TRBV7-2 and TRBJ2-5, the full variable domain is GAGVSQSPSNKVTEKGKDVELRCDPISGHTALYWYRQSLGQGLEFLIYFQGNSAPDKSGLPSDRFSAERTGGSVSTLTIQRTQQEDSAVYLCASSLVRGWRETQYFGPGTRLLVL.

The chain couples TRBV7-2 to TRBJ2-3, with D tentatively TRBD2 (5 bases). V lost 3 bases and J lost 0, with 10 bases in between. The CDR3 runs to 15 residues. The germline V gene has CDR1 SGHTA and CDR2 FQGNSA. CDR3 nucleotide sequence: TGTGCCAGCAGCTTCGGACTCTCTAGCACAGATACGCAGTATTTT. This sequence encodes CASSFGLSSTDTQYF.

The chain uses TRBV19 and TRBJ2-1; 9 nucleotides align to TRBD2. The trim removed 4 bases at V and 8 bases at J, leaving 3 bases unmatched. The CDR3 is 13 residues long. The V gene's germline CDR1 is LNHDA and CDR2 SQIVND (reference sequence). The CDR3 nucleotides are TGTGCCAGTAGTACCTTAGCGGGGGATGAGCAGTTCTTC. Translating it yields CASSTLAGDEQFF.

This clone was picked up one time. The J gene is TRBJ2-7, the V gene TRBV10-3; 8 bases map to TRBD2. The CDR3 covers 17 residues. V was pared by 3 bases and J by 5 bases, with 15 bases of the junction left unmatched. Germline loops: CDR1 ENHRY, CDR2 SYGVKD. In nucleotides, the CDR3 is TGTGCCATCAGTGACCCCCGGGGGGGCGGGAGTGTAGACGAGCAGTACTTC. It specifies CAISDPRGGGSVDEQYF.

The V gene is TRBV10-3, the J gene TRBJ2-3, with 8 bases aligning to TRBD2. CDR1 and CDR2 from the germline V gene are ENHRY and SYGVKD. This CDR3 has 17 residues. Trimming took 5 bases from V and 2 from J; bases not matched to a gene: 12. The CDR3 reads CAISTTAGVVDTDTQYF. CDR3 DNA sequence: TGTGCCATCAGTACGACAGCGGGAGTGGTGGACACAGATACGCAGTATTTT.

Remarks on this clone: A far larger clone is a single base away, which makes a read error likely. The rearrangement joins TRBV28 to TRBJ1-1; D unresolved. With 8 bases removed from V and 12 bases from J, the gap between germline ends came to 16 bases. Looked up from germline, CDR1 is MDHEN and CDR2 is SYDVKM. The CDR3 sequence is 11 residues long. CDR3 region: CASVLGELTFF. The CDR3 nucleotides read TGTGCCAGCGTCTTGGGAGAGTTGACTTTCTTT.

This sequence joins TRBV5-4 and TRBJ2-7; TRBD1 matches at 7 bases. The length of the CDR3 is 13 residues. With 0 bases clipped from V and 9 bases from J, the junction kept 6 bases outside the gene matches. Germline lookup yields CDR1 SGHNT and CDR2 YYREEE (reference sequence). This chain's CDR3 is CASSLVGQDGQYF. CDR3 DNA: TGTGCCAGCAGCTTGGTAGGACAGGACGGGCAGTACTTC.

In the case of this clone: One base separates it from a far larger clone, so it is likely a read error. V usage is TRBV7-3 and J usage is TRBJ1-1, with D perhaps TRBD1 (5 bases). CDR1 is SGHTA, CDR2 FQGTGA, per germline. This CDR3 spans 11 amino acids. CDR3 bases: TGTGCCGGCAGCTTGGGGGAGAAAGCTTTCTTT. This encodes CAGSLGEKAFF.

The chain employs TRBV5-4 and TRBJ2-3; D is uncertain. V was shortened by 4 bases and J by 2 bases, with 11 bases between the two germline ends. Germline CDR1 reads SGHNT; CDR2 reads YYREEE (reference sequence). This CDR3 is built from 14 residues. The CDR3 region is CASSRDLTTDTQYF. For the CDR3, the DNA is TGTGCCAGCAGCCGAGACCTAACCACAGATACGCAGTATTTT. The whole variable domain, filled in from reference TRBV5-4 and TRBJ2-3, reads ETGVTQSPTHLIKTRGQQVTLRCSSQSGHNTVSWYQQALGQGPQFIFQYYREEENGRGNFPPRFSGLQFPNYSSELNVNALELDDSALYLCASSRDLTTDTQYFGPGTRLTVL.

The chain combines TRBV14 with TRBJ2-7; TRBD1 might be the D (5 bases). CDR1 is SGHDN and CDR2 is FVKESK in the germline V gene. The CDR3 extends over 15 amino acids. Trimming took 1 base from V and 3 from J, leaving 13 bases between them. CDR3 sequence reads: CASSQVGQGIYEQYF. The CDR3, as DNA: TGTGCCAGCAGCCAAGTGGGTCAGGGAATCTACGAGCAGTACTTC.

The V and J genes are TRBV7-2 and TRBJ2-5; 13 nucleotides align to TRBD2. The V and J ends lost 5 bases and 5 bases, in that order; junction bases with no gene match: 11. The CDR3 spans 17 residues. Germline V CDR1 and CDR2: SGHTA, FQGNSA. In nucleotides, the CDR3 is TGTGCCAGCAGCACCCGGCAGACTAGCGGGAGGTCTGAGACCCAGTACTTC. This translates into CASSTRQTSGRSETQYF.

The CDR3 nucleotides are TGTGCCAGCGAGGACAGGGGGCTTTATACGCAGTATTTT. Protein sequence: CASEDRGLYTQYF. The chain links TRBV28 to TRBJ2-3, with TRBD1 matching 11 bases. This CDR3 spans 13 amino acids. The germline gives CDR1 MDHEN, CDR2 SYDVKM. Trimming cost V 8 bases and J 7 bases; bases outside gene matches: 5.

The chain carries TRBV5-1 and TRBJ1-4; 7 nucleotides align to TRBD1. The CDR3 extends over 16 amino acids. The trim removed 0 bases at V and 5 bases at J, leaving 7 bases unmatched. Germline CDR1 reads SGHRS; CDR2 reads YFSETQ. The CDR3 bases are TGCGCCAGCAGCTTGGCCCCGGGACAGCGAAATGAAAAACTGTTTTTT. It codes for CASSLAPGQRNEKLFF.

The chain is built from TRBV4-1 and TRBJ2-5; no reliable D call. The CDR3 is 14 residues long. Per the germline V gene, CDR1 is MGHRA and CDR2 is YSYEKL. The V end lost 0 bases, the J end lost 5 bases, and 10 bases lay between the germline ends. The CDR3 loop is CASSQEPRWETQYF. CDR3 in DNA: TGCGCCAGCAGCCAAGAACCTAGATGGGAGACCCAGTACTTC.

V and J are TRBV6-5 and TRBJ1-1; maybe TRBD1 (6 bases). The CDR3 loop spans 14 amino acids. Trimming pared 0 bases from V and 5 bases from J, leaving 10 bases between. The germline V gene encodes CDR1 MNHEY and CDR2 SVGAGI. CDR3 nucleotide sequence: TGTGCCAGCAGTTACTCAACAGGGAAAACTGAAGCTTTCTTT. Translating it yields CASSYSTGKTEAFF.

With regard to this clone: Since a far larger clone is one base different, this is likely a read error. J is TRBJ2-7 and V is TRBV2; tentatively, D is TRBD1 (5 bases). This CDR3 region has 14 residues. CDR1 is SNHLY, CDR2 FYNNEI, per germline. Trimming cost V 11 bases and J 6 bases, with 23 bases left between them. CDR3 protein: CAGTRLQGALEQYF. In DNA, the CDR3 is TGTGCCGGCACAAGACTCCAGGGTGCTCTCGAGCAGTACTTC.

With respect to this clone: Being one base from a much bigger clone, this may be a read error. The sample contains more than one DNA sequence encoding this CDR3. The chain is built from TRBV5-1 and TRBJ2-1; D tentatively reads TRBD1 or TRBD2 (6 bases each). The CDR3 is 16 residues long. CDR1 is SGHRS, CDR2 YFSETQ, per germline. Trimming shortened V by 2 bases and J by 2 bases, and 14 bases separated the two germline ends. CDR3 DNA sequence: TGCGCCAGCAGCTTAGCCCCAGGGGAGGCCTACAATGAGCAGTTCTTC. Encoded protein: CASSLAPGEAYNEQFF.

V is TRBV28 and J is TRBJ1-2, with D uncertain. Per the germline V gene, CDR1 is MDHEN and CDR2 is SYDVKM. V shed 2 bases and J shed 4 bases, with 8 bases lying between them. CDR3 size: 13 residues. CDR3 region: CASSLLQIYGYTF. In DNA, the CDR3 is TGTGCCAGCAGTTTACTACAGATCTATGGCTACACCTTC.

The chain combines TRBV11-2 with TRBJ1-2; D is ambiguous. Per the germline V gene, CDR1 is SGHAT and CDR2 is FQNNGV. V was pared by 1 base and J by 4 bases, with 10 bases between. This CDR3 is 14 amino acids long. The CDR3 loop reads CASSLVGGTYGYTF. The CDR3 DNA is TGTGCCAGCAGCTTAGTTGGTGGTACCTATGGCTACACCTTC.

The V gene is TRBV7-2, the J gene TRBJ1-6; D remains unclear. The length of the CDR3 is 13 residues. Per the germline V gene, CDR1 is SGHTA and CDR2 is FQGNSA. The V end lost 0 bases, the J end lost 8 bases, and 5 bases lay between the germline ends. The CDR3 DNA is TGTGCCAGCAGCTTAGCGCAGGATTCACCCCTCCACTTT. Translating gives CASSLAQDSPLHF.